This TCR beta chain was observed in a study of human T cells and chemical hapten exposure. On the study more broadly: Skin on the upper inner arm, roughly 2 cm by roughly 2 cm in size, was sensitized with 2% DPC. It was small differences in pooled library volume that mainly caused per-sample TCR yields to vary.

In the library, unique molecular identifiers were attached to individual cDNA molecules. TCRdb ran MiXCR on the RACE reads and lists one entry per CDR3 protein. Seen here are tens of thousands of distinct CDR3 sequences, about 10% observed once, and the top ten hold roughly 5%. This clonotype appeared a few times. The time point was: patch test 2, 6 weeks after DPC sensitization. Treatment described: therapeutic diphenylcyclopropenone sensitization with weekly scalp DPC. Germline lookup yields CDR1 DFQATT and CDR2 SNEGSKA (reference sequence). V was pared by 6 bases and J by 9 bases, with 12 bases of the junction left unmatched. This CDR3 spans 15 amino acids.

The chain couples TRBV20-1 to TRBJ2-1; 12 bases are shared with TRBD2. The sequence derives from a woman in her fifties or sixties with alopecia areata. Some clones in this sample may be carry-over from other donors' samples. Source: whole blood, taken in connection with sensitization to the hapten diphenylcyclopropenone (DPC). CDR3 bases: TGCAGTGCCAAGAGTCTAGCGGGAGGGCCGCTTGAGCAGTTCTTC. Its protein is CSAKSLAGGPLEQFF.